This TCR beta chain was identified during a study of T cells in Graves' hyperthyroidism and ophthalmopathy. Stable hyperthyroidism: no ophthalmopathy progression over 18 months of follow-up. Notes on the study in general: Progression to ophthalmopathy was predicted a median of about 6.6 months early.

The germline gives CDR1 LNHDA, CDR2 SQIVND (reference sequence). V shed 9 bases and J 6 bases; nucleotides not matched to a gene: 13. The CDR3 covers 15 residues. Using RNA transcripts as the source, TCR beta CDR3 regions were amplified. First-round RT-PCR of the TCR CDR3 relied on the HTBI primer set. In TCRdb, the multiplex PCR reads were re-called with MiXCR into one record per CDR3 protein. The sample consists of roughly 800,000 distinct CDR3 sequences, 38% of them appearing once. A remark on this clonotype: Its antigen is not identified.

V gene TRBV19 combines with J gene TRBJ2-5; TRBD1 aligns across 10 bases. The material sequenced was blood. The receptor's source is a man aged 18 to 29 with Graves' hyperthyroidism. In DNA form, the CDR3 reads TGTGCCAGCAGTGGTCAGACAGGGGGCGCCAAGACCCAGTACTTC. Its translation: CASSGQTGGAKTQYF.